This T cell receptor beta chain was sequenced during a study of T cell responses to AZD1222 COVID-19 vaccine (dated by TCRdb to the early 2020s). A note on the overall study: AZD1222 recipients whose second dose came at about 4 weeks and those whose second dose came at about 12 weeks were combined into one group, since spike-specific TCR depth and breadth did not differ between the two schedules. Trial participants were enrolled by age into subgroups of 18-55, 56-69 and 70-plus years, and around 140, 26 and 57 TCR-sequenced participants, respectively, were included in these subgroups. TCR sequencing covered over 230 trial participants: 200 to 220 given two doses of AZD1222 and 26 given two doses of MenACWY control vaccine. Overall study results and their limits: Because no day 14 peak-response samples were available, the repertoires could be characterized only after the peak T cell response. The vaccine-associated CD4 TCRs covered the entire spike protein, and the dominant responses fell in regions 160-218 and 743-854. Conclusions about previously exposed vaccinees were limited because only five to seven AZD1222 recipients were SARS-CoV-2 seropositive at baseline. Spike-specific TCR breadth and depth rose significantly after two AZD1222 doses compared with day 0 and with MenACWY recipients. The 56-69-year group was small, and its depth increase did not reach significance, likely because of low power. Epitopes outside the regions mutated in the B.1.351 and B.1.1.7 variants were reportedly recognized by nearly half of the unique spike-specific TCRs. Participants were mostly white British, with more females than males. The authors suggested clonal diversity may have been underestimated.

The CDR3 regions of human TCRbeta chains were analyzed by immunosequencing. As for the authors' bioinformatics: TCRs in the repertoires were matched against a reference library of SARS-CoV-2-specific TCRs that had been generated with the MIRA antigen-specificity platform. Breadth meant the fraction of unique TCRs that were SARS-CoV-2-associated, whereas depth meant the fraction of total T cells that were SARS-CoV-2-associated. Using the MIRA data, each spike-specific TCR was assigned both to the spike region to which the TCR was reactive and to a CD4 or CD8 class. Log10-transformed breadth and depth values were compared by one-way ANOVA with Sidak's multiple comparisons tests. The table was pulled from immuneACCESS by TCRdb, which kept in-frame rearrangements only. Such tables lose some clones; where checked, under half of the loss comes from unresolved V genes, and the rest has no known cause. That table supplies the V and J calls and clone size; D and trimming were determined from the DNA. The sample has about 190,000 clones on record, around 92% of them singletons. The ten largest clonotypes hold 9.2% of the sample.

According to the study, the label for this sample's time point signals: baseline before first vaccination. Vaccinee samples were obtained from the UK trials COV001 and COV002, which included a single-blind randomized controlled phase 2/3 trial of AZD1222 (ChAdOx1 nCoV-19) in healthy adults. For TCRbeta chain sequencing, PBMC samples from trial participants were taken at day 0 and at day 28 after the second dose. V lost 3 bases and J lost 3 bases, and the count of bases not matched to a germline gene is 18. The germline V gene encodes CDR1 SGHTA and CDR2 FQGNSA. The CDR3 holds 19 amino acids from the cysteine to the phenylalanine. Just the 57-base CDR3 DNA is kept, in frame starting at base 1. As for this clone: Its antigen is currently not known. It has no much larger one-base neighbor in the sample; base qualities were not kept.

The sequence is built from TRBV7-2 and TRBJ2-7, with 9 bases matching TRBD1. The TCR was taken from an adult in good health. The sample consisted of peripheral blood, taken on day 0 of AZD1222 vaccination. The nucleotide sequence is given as TGTGCCAGCAGCTTTACTAGCTGGAGTTCCGGGACAGGGCACTACGAGCAGTACTTC. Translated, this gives CASSFTSWSSGTGHYEQYF.